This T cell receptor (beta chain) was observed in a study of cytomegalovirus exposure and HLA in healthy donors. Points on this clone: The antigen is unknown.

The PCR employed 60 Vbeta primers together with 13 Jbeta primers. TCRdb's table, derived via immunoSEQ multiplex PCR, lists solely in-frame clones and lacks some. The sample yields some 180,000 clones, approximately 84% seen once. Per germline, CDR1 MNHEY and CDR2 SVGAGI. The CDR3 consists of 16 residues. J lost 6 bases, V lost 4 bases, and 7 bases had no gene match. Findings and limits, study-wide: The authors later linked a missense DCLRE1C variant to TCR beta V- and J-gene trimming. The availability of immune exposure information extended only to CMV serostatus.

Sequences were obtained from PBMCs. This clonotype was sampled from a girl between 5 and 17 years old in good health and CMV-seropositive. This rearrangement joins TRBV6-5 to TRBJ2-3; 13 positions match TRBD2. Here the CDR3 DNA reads TGTGCCAGCAGTTCAAGACTAGCGGGAGGCCAGGATACGCAGTATTTT. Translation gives CASSSRLAGGQDTQYF.